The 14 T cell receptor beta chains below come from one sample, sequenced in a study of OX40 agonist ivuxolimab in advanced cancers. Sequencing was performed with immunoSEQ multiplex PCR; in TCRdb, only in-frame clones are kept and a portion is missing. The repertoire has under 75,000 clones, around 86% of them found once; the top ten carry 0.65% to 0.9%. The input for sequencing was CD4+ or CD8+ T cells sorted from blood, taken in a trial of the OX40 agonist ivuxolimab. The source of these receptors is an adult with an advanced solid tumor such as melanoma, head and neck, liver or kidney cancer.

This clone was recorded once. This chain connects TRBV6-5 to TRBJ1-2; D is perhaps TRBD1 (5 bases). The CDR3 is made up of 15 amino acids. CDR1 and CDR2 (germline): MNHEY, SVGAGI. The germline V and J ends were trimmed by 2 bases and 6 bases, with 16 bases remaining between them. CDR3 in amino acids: CASSYGRASFNGYTF. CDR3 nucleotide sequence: TGTGCCAGCAGTTACGGCAGGGCCTCCTTTAATGGCTACACCTTC.

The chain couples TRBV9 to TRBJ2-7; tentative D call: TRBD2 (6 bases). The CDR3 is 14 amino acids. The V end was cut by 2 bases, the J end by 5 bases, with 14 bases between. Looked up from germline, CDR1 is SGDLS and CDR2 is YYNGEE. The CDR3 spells CASSVGTVFNEQYF. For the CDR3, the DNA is TGTGCCAGCAGCGTCGGGACTGTTTTTAACGAGCAGTACTTC.

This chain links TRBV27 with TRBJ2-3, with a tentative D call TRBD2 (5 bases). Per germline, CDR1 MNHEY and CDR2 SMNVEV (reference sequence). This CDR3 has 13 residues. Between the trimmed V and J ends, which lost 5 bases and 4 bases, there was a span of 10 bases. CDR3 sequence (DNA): TGTGCCAGCAGTGCGGACTGGGCAGATACGCAGTATTTT. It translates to CASSADWADTQYF.

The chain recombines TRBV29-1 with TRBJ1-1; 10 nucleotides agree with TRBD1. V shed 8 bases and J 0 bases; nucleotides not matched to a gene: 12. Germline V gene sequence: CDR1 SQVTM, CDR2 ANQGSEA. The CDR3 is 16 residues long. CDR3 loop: CSFKTRDRGLNTEAFF. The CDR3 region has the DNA TGCAGCTTTAAAACGAGGGACAGGGGCCTGAACACTGAAGCTTTCTTT.

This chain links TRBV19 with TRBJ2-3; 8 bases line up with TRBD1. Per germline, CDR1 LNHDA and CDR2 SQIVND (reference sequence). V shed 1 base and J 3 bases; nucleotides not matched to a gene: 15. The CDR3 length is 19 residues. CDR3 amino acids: CASSIGTGYAGGETDTQYF. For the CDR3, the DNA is TGTGCCAGTAGTATAGGGACAGGGTACGCAGGGGGCGAGACAGATACGCAGTATTTT.

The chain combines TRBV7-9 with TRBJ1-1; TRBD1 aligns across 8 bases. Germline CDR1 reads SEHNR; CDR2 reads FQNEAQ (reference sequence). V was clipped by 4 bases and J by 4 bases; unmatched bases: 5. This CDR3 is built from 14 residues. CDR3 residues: CASSYRQGSTEAFF. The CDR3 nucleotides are TGTGCCAGCAGCTACCGACAGGGGTCCACTGAAGCTTTCTTT. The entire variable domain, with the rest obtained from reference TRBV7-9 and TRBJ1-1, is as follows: DTGVSQNPRHKITKRGQNVTFRCDPISEHNRLYWYRQTLGQGPEFLTYFQNEAQLEKSRLLSDRFSAERPKGSFSTLEIQRTEQGDSAMYLCASSYRQGSTEAFFGQGTRLTVV.

The CDR3 is CATSRGNTRGHYGYTF. In nucleotides, the CDR3 is TGTGCCACCAGCAGAGGGAATACAAGAGGGCACTATGGCTACACCTTC. J is TRBJ1-2 and V is TRBV15; no firm D call. Trimming removed 1 base at V and 3 bases at J, with 15 bases between. CDR1 and CDR2 (germline): LNHNV, YYDKDF (reference sequence). The CDR3 length is 16 residues.

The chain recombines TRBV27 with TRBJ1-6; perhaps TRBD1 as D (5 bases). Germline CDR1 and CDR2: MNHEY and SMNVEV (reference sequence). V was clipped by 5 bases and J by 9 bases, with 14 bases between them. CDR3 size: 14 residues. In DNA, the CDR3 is TGTGCCAGCAGTGCCGGACAATGGGTTTCACCCCTCCACTTT. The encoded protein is CASSAGQWVSPLHF.

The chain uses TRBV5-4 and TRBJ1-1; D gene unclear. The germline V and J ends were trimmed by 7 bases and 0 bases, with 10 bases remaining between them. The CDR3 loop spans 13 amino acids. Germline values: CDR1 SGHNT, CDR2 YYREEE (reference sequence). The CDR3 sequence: CASGRRMNTEAFF. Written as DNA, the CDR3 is TGTGCCAGCGGACGGCGGATGAACACTGAAGCTTTCTTT.

CDR3 nucleotide sequence: TGCAGCGTGGCCGGAGGGGGGGCGACCACTGAAGCTTTCTTT. Amino acids: CSVAGGGATTEAFF. The chain combines TRBV29-1 with TRBJ1-1, with D maybe TRBD1 (6 bases). The CDR3 sequence is 14 residues long. Trimming pared 6 bases from V and 4 bases from J, leaving 18 bases between. The germline CDR1 and CDR2 sequences are SQVTM and ANQGSEA. The full variable domain, completed using reference TRBV29-1 and TRBJ1-1, is SAVISQKPSRDICQRGTSLTIQCQVDSQVTMMFWYRQQPGQSLTLIATANQGSEATYESGFVIDKFPISRPNLTFSTLTVSNMSPEDSSIYLCSVAGGGATTEAFFGQGTRLTVV.

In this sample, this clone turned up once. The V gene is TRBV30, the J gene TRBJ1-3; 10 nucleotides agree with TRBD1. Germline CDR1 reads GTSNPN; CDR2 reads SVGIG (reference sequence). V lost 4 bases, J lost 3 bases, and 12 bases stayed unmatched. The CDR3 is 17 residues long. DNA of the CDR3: TGTGCCTGGATAGACCGGGACAGGGGTTTCGTTGGAAACACCATATATTTT. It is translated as CAWIDRDRGFVGNTIYF.

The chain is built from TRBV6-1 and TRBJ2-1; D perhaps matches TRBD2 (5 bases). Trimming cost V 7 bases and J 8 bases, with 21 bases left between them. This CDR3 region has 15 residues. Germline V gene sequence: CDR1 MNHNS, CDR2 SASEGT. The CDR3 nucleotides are TGTGCCAGCACCGAGGGAAGGACTCTTGACTATGAGCAGTTCTTC. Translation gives CASTEGRTLDYEQFF.

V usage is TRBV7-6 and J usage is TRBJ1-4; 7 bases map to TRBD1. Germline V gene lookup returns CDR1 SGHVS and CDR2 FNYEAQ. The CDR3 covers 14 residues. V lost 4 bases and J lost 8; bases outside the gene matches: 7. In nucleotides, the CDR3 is TGTGCCAGCAGCTCCCAGACAGGGCGGGAAAAACTGTTTTTT. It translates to CASSSQTGREKLFF.

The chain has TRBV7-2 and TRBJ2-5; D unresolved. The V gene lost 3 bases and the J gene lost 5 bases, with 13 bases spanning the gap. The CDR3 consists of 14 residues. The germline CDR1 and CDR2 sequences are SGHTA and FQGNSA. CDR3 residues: CASSFFSDGETQYF. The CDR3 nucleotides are TGTGCCAGCAGCTTTTTTTCGGACGGGGAGACCCAGTACTTC.